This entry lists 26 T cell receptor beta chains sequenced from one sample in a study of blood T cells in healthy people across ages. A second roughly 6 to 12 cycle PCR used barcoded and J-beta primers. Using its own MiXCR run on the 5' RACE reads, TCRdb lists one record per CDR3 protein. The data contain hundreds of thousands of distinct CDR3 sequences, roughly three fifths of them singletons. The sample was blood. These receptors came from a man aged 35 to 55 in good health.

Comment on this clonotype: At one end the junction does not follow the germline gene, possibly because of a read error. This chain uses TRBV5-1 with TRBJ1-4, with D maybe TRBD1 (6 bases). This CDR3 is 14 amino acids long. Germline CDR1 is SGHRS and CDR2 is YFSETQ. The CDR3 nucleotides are TGCGCCAGCAGCTTGGACAGGGCTAATGAGAAACTGTTTTTT. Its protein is CASSLDRANEKLFF.

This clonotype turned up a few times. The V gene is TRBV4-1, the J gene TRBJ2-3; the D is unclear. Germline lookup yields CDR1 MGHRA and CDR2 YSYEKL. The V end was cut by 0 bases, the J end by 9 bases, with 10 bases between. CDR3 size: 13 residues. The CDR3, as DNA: TGCGCCAGCAGCCAAGAAGGGTGGTGGACGCAGTATTTT. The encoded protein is CASSQEGWWTQYF.

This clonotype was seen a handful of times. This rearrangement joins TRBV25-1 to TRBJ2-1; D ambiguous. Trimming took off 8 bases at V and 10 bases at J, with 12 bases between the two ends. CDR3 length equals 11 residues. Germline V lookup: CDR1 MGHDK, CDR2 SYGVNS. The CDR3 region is CASGIANEQFF. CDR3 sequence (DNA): TGTGCCAGCGGAATAGCCAACGAGCAGTTCTTC.

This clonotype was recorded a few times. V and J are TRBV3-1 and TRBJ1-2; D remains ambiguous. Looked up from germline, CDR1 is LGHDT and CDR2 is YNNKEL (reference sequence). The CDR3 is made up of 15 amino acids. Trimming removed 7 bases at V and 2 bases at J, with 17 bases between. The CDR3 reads CASNRWPISNYGYTF. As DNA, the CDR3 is TGTGCCAGCAACCGATGGCCCATTTCCAACTATGGCTACACCTTC.

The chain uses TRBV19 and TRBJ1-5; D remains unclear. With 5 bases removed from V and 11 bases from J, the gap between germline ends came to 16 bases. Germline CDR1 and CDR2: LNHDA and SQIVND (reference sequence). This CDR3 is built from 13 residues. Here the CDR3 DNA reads TGTGCCAGTAGTGCCCCCCCCGGGCGAGCCCAGCATTTT. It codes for CASSAPPGRAQHF.

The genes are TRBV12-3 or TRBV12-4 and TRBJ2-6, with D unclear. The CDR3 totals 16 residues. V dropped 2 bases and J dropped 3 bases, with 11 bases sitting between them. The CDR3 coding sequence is TGTGCCAGCAGTTTAAGAAGGGCAGATGGGGCCAACGTCCTGACTTTC. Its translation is CASSLRRADGANVLTF.

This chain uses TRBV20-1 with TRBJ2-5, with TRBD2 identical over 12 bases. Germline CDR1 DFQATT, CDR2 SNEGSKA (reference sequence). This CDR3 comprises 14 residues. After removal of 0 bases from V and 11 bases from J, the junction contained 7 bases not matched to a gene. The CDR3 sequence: CSARELAGGREQYF. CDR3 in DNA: TGCAGTGCTAGAGAACTAGCGGGGGGAAGGGAGCAGTACTTC.

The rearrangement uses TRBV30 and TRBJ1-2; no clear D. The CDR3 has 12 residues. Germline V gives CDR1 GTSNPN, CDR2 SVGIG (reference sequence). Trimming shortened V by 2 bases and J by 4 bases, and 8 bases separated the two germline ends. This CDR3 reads CAWSSALYGYTF. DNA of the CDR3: TGTGCCTGGAGTTCGGCTCTCTATGGCTACACCTTC.

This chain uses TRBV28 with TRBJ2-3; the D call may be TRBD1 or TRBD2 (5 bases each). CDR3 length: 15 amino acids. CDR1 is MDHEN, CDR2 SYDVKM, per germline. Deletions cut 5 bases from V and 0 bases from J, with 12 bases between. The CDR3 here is CASSETWDSTDTQYF. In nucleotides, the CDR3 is TGTGCCAGCAGTGAAACCTGGGACAGCACAGATACGCAGTATTTT.

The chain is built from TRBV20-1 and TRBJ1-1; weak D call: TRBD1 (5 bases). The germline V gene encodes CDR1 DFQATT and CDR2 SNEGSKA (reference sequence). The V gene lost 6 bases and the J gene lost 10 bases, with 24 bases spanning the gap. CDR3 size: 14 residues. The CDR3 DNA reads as TGCAGTGCCATCAGAGCGGATGGGGGTTTCGCAGCTTTCTTT. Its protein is CSAIRADGGFAAFF.

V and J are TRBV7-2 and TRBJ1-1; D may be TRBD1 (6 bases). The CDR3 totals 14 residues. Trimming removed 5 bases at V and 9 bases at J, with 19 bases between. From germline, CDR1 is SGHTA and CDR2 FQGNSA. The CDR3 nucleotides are TGTGCCAGCAGCGTAGAGGGGGAGGTGCGAAAAGCTTTCTTT. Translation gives CASSVEGEVRKAFF.

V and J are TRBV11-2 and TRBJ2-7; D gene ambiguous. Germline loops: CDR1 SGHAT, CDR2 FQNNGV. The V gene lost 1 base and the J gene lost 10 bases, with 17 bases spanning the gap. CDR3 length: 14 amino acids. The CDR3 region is CASSLVTDQSEQYF. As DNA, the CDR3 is TGTGCCAGCAGCTTAGTAACAGACCAGAGTGAACAGTACTTC.

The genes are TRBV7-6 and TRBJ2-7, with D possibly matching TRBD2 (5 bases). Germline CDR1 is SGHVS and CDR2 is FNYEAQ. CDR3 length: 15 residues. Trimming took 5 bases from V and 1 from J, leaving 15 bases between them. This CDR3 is CASSPSGGRSYEQYF. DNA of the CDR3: TGTGCCAGCAGCCCCAGCGGTGGCAGGTCCTACGAGCAGTACTTC.

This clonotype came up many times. CDR3 coding DNA: TGTGCCAGCAGTTCCACAGGGAACTATGGCTACACCTTC. Its protein is CASSSTGNYGYTF. The rearrangement joins TRBV28 to TRBJ1-2; a weak D match, TRBD1 (6 bases). The CDR3 has 13 amino acids. V dropped 4 bases and J dropped 2 bases, with 8 bases sitting between them. CDR1 is MDHEN, CDR2 SYDVKM, per germline.

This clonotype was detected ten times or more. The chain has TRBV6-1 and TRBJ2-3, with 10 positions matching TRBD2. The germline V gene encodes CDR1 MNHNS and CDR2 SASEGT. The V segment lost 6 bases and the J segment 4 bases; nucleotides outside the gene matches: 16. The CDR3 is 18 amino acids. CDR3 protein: CASSPVPGGAGGPDTQYF. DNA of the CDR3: TGTGCCAGCAGCCCCGTTCCGGGAGGAGCGGGGGGGCCAGATACGCAGTATTTT.

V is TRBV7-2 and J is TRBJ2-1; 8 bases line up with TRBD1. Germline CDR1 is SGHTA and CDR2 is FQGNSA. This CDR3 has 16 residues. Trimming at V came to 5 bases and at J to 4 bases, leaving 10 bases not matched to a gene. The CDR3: CASSPIRGTGYNEQFF. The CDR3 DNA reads TGTGCCAGCAGCCCCATTCGAGGGACAGGATACAATGAGCAGTTCTTC.

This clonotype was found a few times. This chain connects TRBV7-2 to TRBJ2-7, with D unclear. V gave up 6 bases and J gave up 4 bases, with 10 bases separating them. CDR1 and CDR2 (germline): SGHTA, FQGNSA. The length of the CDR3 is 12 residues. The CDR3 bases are TGTGCCAGCAGTATAGTTCCGTACGAGCAGTACTTC. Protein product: CASSIVPYEQYF.

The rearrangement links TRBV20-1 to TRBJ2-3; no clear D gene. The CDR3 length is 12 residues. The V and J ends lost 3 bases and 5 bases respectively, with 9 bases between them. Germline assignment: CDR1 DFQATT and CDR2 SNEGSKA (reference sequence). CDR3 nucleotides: TGCAGTGCTAGGTACCATAGAGATACGCAGTATTTT. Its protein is CSARYHRDTQYF.

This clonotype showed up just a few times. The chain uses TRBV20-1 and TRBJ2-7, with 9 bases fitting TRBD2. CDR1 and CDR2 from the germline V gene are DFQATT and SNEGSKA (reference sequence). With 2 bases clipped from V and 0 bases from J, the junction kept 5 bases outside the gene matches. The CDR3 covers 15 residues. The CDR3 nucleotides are TGCAGTGCTAGACCTAGCGGGATGAGCTCCTACGAGCAGTACTTC. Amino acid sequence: CSARPSGMSSYEQYF.

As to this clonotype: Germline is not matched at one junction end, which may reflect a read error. CDR3 amino acids: CASSSPPVRDRTGANVLTF. The CDR3 DNA sequence: TGTGCCAGTAGTAGCCCCCCCGTCCGGGACAGGACCGGGGCCAACGTCTTGACTTTC. This chain links TRBV19 with TRBJ2-6, with 8 bases matching TRBD1. Germline V gives CDR1 LNHDA, CDR2 SQIVND (reference sequence). The CDR3 runs to 19 residues.

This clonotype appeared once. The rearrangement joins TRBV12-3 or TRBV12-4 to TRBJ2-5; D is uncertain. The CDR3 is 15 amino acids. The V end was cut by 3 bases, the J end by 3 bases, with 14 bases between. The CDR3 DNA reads TGTGCCAGCAGTTTCTTCCTCAGTCGTGAAGAGACCCAGTACTTC. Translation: CASSFFLSREETQYF.

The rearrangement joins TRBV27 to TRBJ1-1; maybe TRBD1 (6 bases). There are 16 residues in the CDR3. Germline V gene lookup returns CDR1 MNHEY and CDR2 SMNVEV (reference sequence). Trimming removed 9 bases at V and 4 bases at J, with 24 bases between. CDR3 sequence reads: CASTQGTGRGGTEAFF. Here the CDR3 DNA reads TGTGCCAGTACCCAAGGCACAGGGAGAGGGGGCACTGAAGCTTTCTTT.

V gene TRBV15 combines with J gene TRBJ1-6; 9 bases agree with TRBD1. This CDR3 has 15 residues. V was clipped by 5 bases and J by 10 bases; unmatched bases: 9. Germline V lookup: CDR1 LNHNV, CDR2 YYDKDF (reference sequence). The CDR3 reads CATSGPGQGQSPLHF. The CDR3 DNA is TGTGCCACCAGCGGGCCGGGACAGGGTCAATCACCCCTCCACTTT.

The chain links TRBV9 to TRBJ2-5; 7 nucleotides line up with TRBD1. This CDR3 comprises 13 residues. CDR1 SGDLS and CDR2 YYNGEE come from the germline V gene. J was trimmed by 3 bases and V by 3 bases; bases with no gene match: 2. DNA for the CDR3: TGTGCCAGCAGCGCAGGGACAGAAGAGACCCAGTACTTC. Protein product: CASSAGTEETQYF. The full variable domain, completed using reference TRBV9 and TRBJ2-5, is DSGVTQTPKHLITATGQRVTLRCSPRSGDLSVYWYQQSLDQGLQFLIQYYNGEERAKGNILERFSAQQFPDLHSELNLSSLELGDSALYFCASSAGTEETQYFGPGTRLLVL.

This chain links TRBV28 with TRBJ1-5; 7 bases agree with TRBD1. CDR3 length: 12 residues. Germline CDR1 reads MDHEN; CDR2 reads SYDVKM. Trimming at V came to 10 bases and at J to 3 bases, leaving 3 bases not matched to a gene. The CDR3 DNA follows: TGTGCCACCAGGGGGGACAATCAGCCCCAGCATTTT. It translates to CATRGDNQPQHF.

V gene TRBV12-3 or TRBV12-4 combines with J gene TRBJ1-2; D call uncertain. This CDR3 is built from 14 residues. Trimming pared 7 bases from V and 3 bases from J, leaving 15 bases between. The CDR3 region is CASKLNGGDYGYTF. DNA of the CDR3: TGTGCCAGCAAACTAAATGGAGGAGACTATGGCTACACCTTC.